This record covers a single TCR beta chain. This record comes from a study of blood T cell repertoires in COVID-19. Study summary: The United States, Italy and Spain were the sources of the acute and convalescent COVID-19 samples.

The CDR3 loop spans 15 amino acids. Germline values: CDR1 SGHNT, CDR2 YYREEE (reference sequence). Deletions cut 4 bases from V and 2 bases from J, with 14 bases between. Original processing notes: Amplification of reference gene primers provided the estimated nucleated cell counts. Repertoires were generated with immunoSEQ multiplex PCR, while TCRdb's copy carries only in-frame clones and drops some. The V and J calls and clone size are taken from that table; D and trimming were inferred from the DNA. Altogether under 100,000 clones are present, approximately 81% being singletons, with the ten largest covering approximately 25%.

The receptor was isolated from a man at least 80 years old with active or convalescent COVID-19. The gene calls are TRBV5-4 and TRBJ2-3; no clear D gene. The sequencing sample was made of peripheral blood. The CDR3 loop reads CASSPVRVTTDTQYF. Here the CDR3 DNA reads TGTGCCAGCAGCCCCGTAAGAGTCACCACAGATACGCAGTATTTT. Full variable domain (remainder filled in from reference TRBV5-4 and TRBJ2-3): ETGVTQSPTHLIKTRGQQVTLRCSSQSGHNTVSWYQQALGQGPQFIFQYYREEENGRGNFPPRFSGLQFPNYSSELNVNALELDDSALYLCASSPVRVTTDTQYFGPGTRLTVL.